This T cell receptor (beta chain) appears in the sequencing data of a study of shared clonotypes between healthy human individuals. For the study at large: The plates for each donor numbered three CD4 naive, three CD4 memory, two CD8 naive and one CD8 memory.

TCRdb's copy holds only in-frame clones and misses some; the assay was immunoSEQ multiplex PCR. The repertoire has about 230,000 clones, approximately 65% of them found once; the top ten carry 8.5% to 14%. The authors divided CD4+ cells into CD45RA+ naive and CD45RA-negative memory subsets. The CDR3 loop spans 15 amino acids. Germline assignment: CDR1 MDHEN and CDR2 SYDVKM. The V and J ends lost 2 bases and 6 bases respectively, with 17 bases between them. This TCR derives from a man aged 30-40 years in good health. What was sequenced was memory CD4+ T cells sorted from blood. Regarding subset: CD45RA-negative fraction. The gene calls are TRBV28 and TRBJ2-7; D not certain. The DNA for the CDR3 is TGTGCCAGCAGTTTAATTTGGAAGCCGGATGGCGAGCAGTACTTC. Encoded protein: CASSLIWKPDGEQYF. The full variable domain, rest sourced from reference TRBV28 and TRBJ2-7, is DVKVTQSSRYLVKRTGEKVFLECVQDMDHENMFWYRQDPGLGLRLIYFSYDVKMKEKGDIPEGYSVSREKKERFSLILESASTNQTSMYLCASSLIWKPDGEQYFGPGTRLTVT.